The sequence of this T cell receptor beta chain was determined in a study of T-cell memory formation after mild COVID-19. The length of the CDR3 is 14 residues. J was trimmed by 2 bases and V by 0 bases; bases with no gene match: 4. CDR1 is DFQATT, CDR2 SNEGSKA, per germline (reference sequence). Broader study findings: Prior to infection, memory already included some responding clones, suggesting cross-reactive memory joined. Clones that contracted clustered mainly in CM and EM if CD4+ and in EMRA if CD8+.

TCRdb re-called the 5' RACE reads through MiXCR, storing one row per CDR3 protein. Of fewer than 250,000 distinct CDR3 sequences listed, around 26% are singletons. This clonotype was found many times. Its specificity is unknown. This TCR came from an adult woman who had mild COVID-19 (a few samples of this study predate the infection). Cell type and time point are not known. V and J are TRBV20-1 and TRBJ2-7; 7 nucleotides agree with TRBD2. Sequences were obtained from PBMCs or a T cell subset sorted from them (not recorded which). The CDR3 sequence: CSAREGGDTYEQYF. The CDR3 DNA is TGCAGTGCTAGAGAGGGGGGGGATACCTACGAGCAGTACTTC.